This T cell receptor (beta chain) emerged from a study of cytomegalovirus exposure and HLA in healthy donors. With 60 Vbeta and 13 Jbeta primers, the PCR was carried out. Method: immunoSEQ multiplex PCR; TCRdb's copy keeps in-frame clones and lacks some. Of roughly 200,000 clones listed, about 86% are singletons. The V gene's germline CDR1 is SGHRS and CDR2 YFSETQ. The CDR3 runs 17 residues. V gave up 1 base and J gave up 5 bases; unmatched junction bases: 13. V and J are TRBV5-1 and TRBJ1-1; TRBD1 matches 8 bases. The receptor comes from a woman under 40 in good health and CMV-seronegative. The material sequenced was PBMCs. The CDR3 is CASSLFGVGQGQTEAFF. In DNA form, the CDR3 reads TGCGCCAGCAGCTTGTTCGGAGTCGGACAGGGACAGACTGAAGCTTTCTTT.